Described below is a single T cell receptor (beta chain) sequence and its context. The data derive from a study of T-cell memory formation after mild COVID-19. Trimming shortened V by 0 bases and J by 4 bases, and 12 bases separated the two germline ends. Germline V gene lookup returns CDR1 LGHNA and CDR2 YNFKEQ. The length of the CDR3 is 15 residues. TCRdb redid the calling of the 5' RACE reads with MiXCR, one entry per CDR3 protein. Counted here are roughly 170,000 distinct CDR3 sequences, approximately 17% occurring once; the ten biggest clones make up around 3.9%. The receptor comes from a man younger than 35 who had mild COVID-19 (a few samples of this study predate the infection). Cell type and time point are not known. The sample comprised PBMCs or a T cell subset sorted from them (not recorded which). The chain links TRBV4-2 to TRBJ1-2, with D perhaps matching TRBD1 (5 bases). The CDR3 sequence is CASSQEAGGSYGYTF. The CDR3, as DNA: TGTGCCAGCAGCCAAGAAGCGGGGGGAAGCTATGGCTACACCTTC.